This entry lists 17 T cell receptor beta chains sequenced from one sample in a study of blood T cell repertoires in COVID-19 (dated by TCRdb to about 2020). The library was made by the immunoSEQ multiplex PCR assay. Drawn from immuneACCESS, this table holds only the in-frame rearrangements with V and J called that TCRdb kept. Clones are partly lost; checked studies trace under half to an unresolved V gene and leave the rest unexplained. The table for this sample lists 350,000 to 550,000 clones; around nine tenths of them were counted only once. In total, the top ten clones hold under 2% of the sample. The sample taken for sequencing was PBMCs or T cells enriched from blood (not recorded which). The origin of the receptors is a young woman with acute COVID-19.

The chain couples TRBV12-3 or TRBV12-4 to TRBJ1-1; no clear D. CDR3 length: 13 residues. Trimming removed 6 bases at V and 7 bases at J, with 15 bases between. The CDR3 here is CASSRAGLHEAFF. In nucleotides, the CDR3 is TGTGCCAGCAGCCGGGCAGGACTTCATGAAGCTTTCTTT.

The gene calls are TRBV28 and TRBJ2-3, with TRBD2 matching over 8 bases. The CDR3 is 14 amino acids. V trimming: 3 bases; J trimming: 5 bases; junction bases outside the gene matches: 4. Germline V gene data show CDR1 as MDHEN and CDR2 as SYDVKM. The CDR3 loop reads CASSFPGTRDTQYF. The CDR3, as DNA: TGTGCCAGCAGTTTCCCCGGGACTAGAGATACGCAGTATTTT.

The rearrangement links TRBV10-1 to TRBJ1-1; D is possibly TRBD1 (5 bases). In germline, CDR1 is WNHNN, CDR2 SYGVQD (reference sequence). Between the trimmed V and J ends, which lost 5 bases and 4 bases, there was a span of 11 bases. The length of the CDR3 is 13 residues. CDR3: CASSYPGSTEAFF. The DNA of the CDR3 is TGCGCCAGCAGTTATCCAGGGTCCACTGAAGCTTTCTTT.

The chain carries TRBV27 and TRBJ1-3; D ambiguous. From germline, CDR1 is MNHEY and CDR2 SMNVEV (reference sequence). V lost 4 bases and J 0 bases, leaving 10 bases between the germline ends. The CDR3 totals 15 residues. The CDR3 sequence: CASSSRAGSGNTIYF. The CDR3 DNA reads TGTGCCAGCAGTTCACGAGCGGGCTCTGGAAACACCATATATTTT.

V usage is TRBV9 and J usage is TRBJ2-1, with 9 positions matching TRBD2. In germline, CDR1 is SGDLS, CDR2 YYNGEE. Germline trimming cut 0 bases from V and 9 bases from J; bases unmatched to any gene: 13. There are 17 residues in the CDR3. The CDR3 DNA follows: TGTGCCAGCAGCGTAGGTCGACTAGCGGTACGAGGGGGTGAGCAGTTCTTC. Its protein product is CASSVGRLAVRGGEQFF.

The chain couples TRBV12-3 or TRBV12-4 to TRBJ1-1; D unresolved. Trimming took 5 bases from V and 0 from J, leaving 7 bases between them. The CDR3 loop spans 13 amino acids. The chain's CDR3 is CASSKQMNTEAFF. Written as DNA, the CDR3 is TGTGCCAGCAGTAAACAGATGAACACTGAAGCTTTCTTT.

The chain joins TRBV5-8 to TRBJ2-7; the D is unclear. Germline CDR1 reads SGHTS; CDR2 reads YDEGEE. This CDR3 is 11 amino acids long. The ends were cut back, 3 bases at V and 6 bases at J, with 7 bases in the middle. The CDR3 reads CASSWSGEQYF. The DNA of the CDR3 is TGTGCCAGCAGCTGGAGTGGCGAGCAGTACTTC.

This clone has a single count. The CDR3 loop reads CATSRDIRGRNEQYF. CDR3 sequence (DNA): TGTGCCACCAGCAGAGATATCAGGGGACGAAACGAGCAGTACTTC. The rearrangement links TRBV15 to TRBJ2-7; weak D call: TRBD1 (6 bases). Trimming stripped 0 bases from V and 5 bases from J, with 14 bases between. The CDR3 has 15 amino acids. Germline CDR1 and CDR2: LNHNV and YYDKDF (reference sequence).

The CDR3 sequence: CASSFGGTEAFF. The CDR3 coding sequence is TGTGCCAGCAGCTTCGGCGGCACTGAAGCTTTCTTT. The V and J genes are TRBV11-2 and TRBJ1-1; D call uncertain. The ends were cut back, 3 bases at V and 4 bases at J, with 6 bases in the middle. The germline gives CDR1 SGHAT, CDR2 FQNNGV. The CDR3 is 12 residues long.

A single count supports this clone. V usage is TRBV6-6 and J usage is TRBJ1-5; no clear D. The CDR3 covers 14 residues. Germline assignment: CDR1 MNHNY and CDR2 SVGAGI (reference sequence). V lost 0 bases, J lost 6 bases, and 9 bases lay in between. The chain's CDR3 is CASSYSSETQPQHF. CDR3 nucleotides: TGTGCCAGCAGTTACTCTAGCGAAACTCAGCCCCAGCATTTT.

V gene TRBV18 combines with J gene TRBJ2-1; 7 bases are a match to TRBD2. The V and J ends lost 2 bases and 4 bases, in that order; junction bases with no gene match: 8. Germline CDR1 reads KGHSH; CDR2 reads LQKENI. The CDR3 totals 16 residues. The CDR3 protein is CASSPGRTGGYNEQFF. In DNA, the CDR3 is TGTGCCAGCTCACCAGGGCGAACGGGAGGATACAATGAGCAGTTCTTC.

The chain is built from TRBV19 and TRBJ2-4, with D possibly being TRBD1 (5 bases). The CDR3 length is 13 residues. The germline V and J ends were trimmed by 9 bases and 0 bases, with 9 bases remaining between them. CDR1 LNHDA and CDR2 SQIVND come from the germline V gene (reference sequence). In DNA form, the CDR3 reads TGTGCCAGCACAGGCCTAGCCAAAAACATTCAGTACTTC. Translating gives CASTGLAKNIQYF.

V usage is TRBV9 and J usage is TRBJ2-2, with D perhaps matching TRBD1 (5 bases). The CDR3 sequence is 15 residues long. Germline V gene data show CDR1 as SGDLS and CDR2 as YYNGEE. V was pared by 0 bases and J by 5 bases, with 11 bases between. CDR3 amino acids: CASSVVGVGTGELFF. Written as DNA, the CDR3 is TGTGCCAGCAGCGTAGTAGGGGTTGGGACCGGGGAGCTGTTTTTT.

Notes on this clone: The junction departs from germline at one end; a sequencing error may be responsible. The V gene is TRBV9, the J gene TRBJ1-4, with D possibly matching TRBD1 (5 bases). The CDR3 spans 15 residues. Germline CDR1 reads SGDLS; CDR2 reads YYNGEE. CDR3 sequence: CASSVDSGSNEKLFF. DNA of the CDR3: TGTGCCAGCAGCGTAGATTCAGGGTCTAATGAAAAACTATTTTTT.

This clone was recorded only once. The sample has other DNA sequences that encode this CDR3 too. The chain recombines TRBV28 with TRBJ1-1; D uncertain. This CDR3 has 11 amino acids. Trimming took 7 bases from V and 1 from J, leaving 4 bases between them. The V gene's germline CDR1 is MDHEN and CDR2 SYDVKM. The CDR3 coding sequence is TGTGCCAGCATACAGAACACTGAAGCTTTCTTT. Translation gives CASIQNTEAFF.

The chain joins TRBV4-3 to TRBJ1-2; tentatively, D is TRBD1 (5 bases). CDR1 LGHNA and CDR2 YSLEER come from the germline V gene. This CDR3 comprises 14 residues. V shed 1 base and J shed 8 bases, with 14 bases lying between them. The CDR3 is CASSQGAGIGGYTF. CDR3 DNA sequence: TGCGCCAGCAGCCAAGGGGCAGGGATTGGCGGCTACACCTTC.

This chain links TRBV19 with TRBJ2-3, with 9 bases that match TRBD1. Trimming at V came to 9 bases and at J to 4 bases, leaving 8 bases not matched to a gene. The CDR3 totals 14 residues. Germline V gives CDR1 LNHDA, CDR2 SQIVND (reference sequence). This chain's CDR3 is CASRDRVPADTQYF. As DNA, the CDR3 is TGTGCCAGCCGGGACAGGGTTCCCGCAGATACGCAGTATTTT.